These T cell receptor beta chains were read from a single sample in a study of blood T cell repertoires in COVID-19. Sequencing used immunoSEQ multiplex PCR; TCRdb keeps in-frame clones, though not all of them. The table has about 120,000 clones, around nine tenths seen once; the top ten hold 6.5% to 10%. The sample was peripheral blood. All receptors come from an older woman who had recovered from COVID-19. The CDR3 runs from the conserved cysteine through the conserved F or W. Fields, in order: J gene, V gene, clone size, CDR3 protein. Where a row states a size, it is once, few, many or the class of an expanded clone; other rows omit it.

TRBJ2-7	TRBV4-2	few	CASSQVAGGDYEQYF
TRBJ2-2	TRBV7-2	NA	CASSFRYLILNTGELFF
TRBJ1-1	TRBV6-2/TRBV6-3	NA	CASSYTLRQGANTEAFF
TRBJ1-5	TRBV7-8	few	CASSLEAQGLGPQHF
TRBJ1-6	TRBV10-3	NA	CAISEDFLDSPLHF
TRBJ2-4	TRBV6-2/TRBV6-3	few	CASSYQQVAKNIQYF
TRBJ1-1	TRBV7-9	NA	CASSFSTANTEAFF
TRBJ2-5	TRBV15	NA	CATRRLGLETQYF
TRBJ1-2	TRBV4-3	NA	CASSSGTGSRGIRNTF
TRBJ2-2	TRBV27	NA	CASTPREDTGELFF
TRBJ2-2	TRBV28	NA	CASSPENPGLAVGELFF
TRBJ1-2	TRBV6-9	NA	CASSPRDRGRVYGYTF
TRBJ1-2	TRBV6-2/TRBV6-3	NA	CASSPREVNYGYTF
TRBJ2-7	TRBV19	NA	CASGNRGDEQYF
TRBJ2-2	TRBV7-2	NA	CASSSTGANTGELFF
TRBJ2-3	TRBV9	NA	CASSVAPRGGTDTQYF
TRBJ1-1	TRBV30	NA	CAWDRDILTEAFF
TRBJ1-1	TRBV29-1	NA	CSVGRVQRSEAFF
TRBJ2-3	TRBV6-5	NA	CASSYPGGRSTDTQYF
TRBJ2-4	TRBV29-1	NA	CSVIRTGDAKNIQYF
TRBJ1-3	TRBV5-1	NA	CASSSYPGTGDFSGNTIYF
TRBJ1-2	TRBV7-2	NA	CASSFGQGAGGYTF
TRBJ1-1	TRBV6-5	NA	CASTSTWGGEAFF
TRBJ2-7	TRBV7-2	NA	CASSLATGVSTYEQYF
TRBJ1-4	TRBV29-1	once	CSAQAHSEKLFF
TRBJ1-1	TRBV30	NA	CAWSVSVAEAFF
TRBJ2-1	TRBV20-1	once	CSASGVKAAGAAGNEQFF
TRBJ1-1	TRBV5-6	NA	CASTLGAGGTEAFF
TRBJ2-3	TRBV24-1	NA	CATSDFSWPARGPFYTDTQYF
TRBJ2-5	TRBV16	NA	CASTTSGGPQETQYF
TRBJ2-1	TRBV9	NA	CASSERLGSYNEQFF
TRBJ2-1	TRBV4-3	NA	CASSHGSGRAGNYNEQFF
TRBJ2-1	TRBV6-5	NA	CASSYSVDPGQFF
TRBJ1-2	TRBV28	once	CASSWTGTYGYTF
TRBJ2-3	TRBV11-2	NA	CASSLVGQGQDTQYF
TRBJ2-7	TRBV9	NA	CASSPGQVSNEQYF